These T cell receptor beta chains were read from a single sample in a study of CD8 T cells in Susac syndrome. TCRdb reprocessed the immunoSEQ multiplex PCR reads via MiXCR and lists one record per CDR3 protein. The sample has approximately 110,000 distinct CDR3 sequences; more than 80% are singletons. Specimen: CD8+ T cells from PBMCs. All receptors derive from a human donor with multiple sclerosis. Each CDR3 is given with its conserved first and last residue. The D gene is left open where the match is weak. The size field is filled for only some rows; it gives once, few, many or a size class.

TRBJ2-7 TRBD2 TRBV5-6 once CASSLGGSGFEQYF TGTGCCAGCAGCCTGGGAGGGTCGGGGTTCGAGCAGTACTTC
TRBJ1-1 NA TRBV7-9 NA CASHLVGTEAFF TGTGCCAGCCACCTTGTGGGGACTGAAGCTTTCTTT
TRBJ2-3 TRBD1 TRBV19 NA CASNRDRVTDTQYF TGTGCCAGCAATAGGGACAGGGTTACAGATACGCAGTATTTT
TRBJ2-7 TRBD1 TRBV13 NA CASSPGQGVYEQYF TGTGCCAGCAGCCCGGGACAGGGGGTCTACGAGCAGTACTTC
TRBJ2-3 TRBD2 TRBV7-9 NA CASSSPTVAGGDTQYF TGTGCCAGCAGCTCCCCCACCGTTGCGGGGGGAGATACGCAGTATTTT
TRBJ2-3 NA TRBV5-8 NA CASSLEGGTSTDTQYF TGTGCCAGCAGCTTGGAGGGCGGGACTAGCACAGATACGCAGTATTTT
TRBJ1-1 NA TRBV6-6 NA CATDGDTEAFF TGTGCCACCGACGGAGACACTGAAGCTTTCTTT
TRBJ2-7 NA TRBV30 NA CAWTEQAYSYEQYF TGTGCCTGGACGGAACAGGCCTACTCCTACGAGCAGTACTTC
TRBJ2-2 NA TRBV13 NA CASSLTSTGELFF TGTGCCAGCAGCCTCACTAGTACCGGGGAGCTGTTTTTT
TRBJ2-5 NA TRBV6-5 NA CASSYGPVPETQYF TGTGCCAGCAGTTACGGGCCCGTCCCAGAGACCCAGTACTTC
TRBJ1-2 NA TRBV2 NA CASSPRRSNYGYTF TGTGCCAGCAGTCCCCGACGGTCTAACTATGGCTACACCTTC
TRBJ2-1 TRBD2 TRBV29-1 NA CSVRGTLAGASYNEQFF TGCAGCGTTAGGGGGACCCTAGCGGGAGCGTCCTACAATGAGCAGTTCTTC
TRBJ2-3 TRBD2 TRBV12-3/TRBV12-4 NA CASRPGLAGVTDTQYF TGTGCCAGCAGGCCGGGACTAGCGGGAGTCACAGATACGCAGTATTTT
TRBJ2-1 TRBD1 TRBV27 NA CASSLSGQFPYNEQFF TGTGCCAGCAGTTTATCGGGACAGTTCCCCTACAATGAGCAGTTCTTC
TRBJ2-2 NA TRBV9 NA CASSPGAGNTGELFF TGTGCCAGCAGCCCAGGGGCGGGGAACACCGGGGAGCTGTTTTTT
TRBJ2-2 TRBD1 TRBV3-1 NA CASSPTGVGELFF TGTGCCAGCAGCCCCACAGGGGTCGGGGAGCTGTTTTTT
TRBJ1-2 TRBD1 TRBV7-8 NA CASSLALTGSYGYTF TGTGCCAGCAGCTTAGCCCTGACAGGGAGCTATGGCTACACCTTC
TRBJ2-2 NA TRBV30 NA CAWSVASAYTGELFF TGTGCCTGGAGTGTAGCGTCAGCCTACACCGGGGAGCTGTTTTTT
TRBJ1-1 TRBD1 TRBV4-1 NA CASSSPTGGNTEAFF TGCGCCAGCAGCTCCCCGACAGGGGGCAATACTGAAGCTTTCTTT
TRBJ2-2 TRBD2 TRBV4-1 NA CASSQQAGGYRGGELFF TGCGCCAGCAGCCAGCAAGCGGGGGGCTACCGTGGCGGGGAGCTGTTTTTT
TRBJ2-3 TRBD2 TRBV4-1 NA CASSQGEGDTQYF TGCGCCAGCAGCCAAGGGGAGGGAGATACGCAGTATTTT
TRBJ2-1 NA TRBV7-9 NA CASSPRYNEQFF TGTGCCAGCAGCCCTAGATACAATGAGCAGTTCTTC
TRBJ1-2 NA TRBV15 NA CATSRDTEWGLSYGYTF TGTGCCACCAGCCGAGACACCGAGTGGGGTCTGTCCTATGGCTACACCTTC
TRBJ1-5 NA TRBV19 NA CASSFPGDFGSQHF TGTGCCAGTAGTTTTCCGGGAGACTTTGGGTCCCAGCATTTT
TRBJ2-1 NA TRBV28 NA CASSFTPAGNEQFF TGTGCCAGCAGTTTCACCCCAGCTGGCAATGAGCAGTTCTTC
TRBJ2-2 TRBD2 TRBV11-2 NA CASSLMGSGGLTGELFF TGTGCCAGCAGCTTAATGGGCAGCGGGGGCCTCACCGGGGAGCTGTTTTTT
TRBJ2-1 NA TRBV19 NA CASSTTLGGGLRNEQFF TGTGCCAGTAGTACAACTTTGGGGGGAGGCCTCAGGAATGAGCAGTTCTTC
TRBJ1-5 TRBD1 TRBV2 NA CASSGADRDQPQHF TGTGCCAGCAGCGGGGCCGACAGGGATCAGCCCCAGCATTTT
TRBJ2-7 TRBD2 TRBV28 few CASSHLAGGSSYEQYF TGTGCCAGCAGTCATCTAGCGGGGGGAAGCTCCTACGAGCAGTACTTC
TRBJ2-4 TRBD1 TRBV27 once CASSLRWGQLAKNIQYF TGTGCCAGCAGTTTACGATGGGGACAGCTAGCCAAAAACATTCAGTACTTC
TRBJ2-7 TRBD1 TRBV5-1 NA CASSPKDRGRPTTYEQYF TGCGCCAGCAGCCCCAAAGACAGGGGGCGGCCAACCACCTACGAGCAGTACTTC
TRBJ2-5 NA TRBV12-5 NA CASGLSSRETQYF TGTGCTAGTGGTTTGAGTTCGCGGGAGACCCAGTACTTC
TRBJ2-1 NA TRBV5-1 NA CASREGSDNEQFF TGCGCCAGCAGGGAGGGATCCGACAATGAGCAGTTCTTC
TRBJ1-5 NA TRBV20-1 NA CSAPKQGLFQPQHF TGCAGTGCTCCTAAACAGGGATTATTTCAGCCCCAGCATTTT
TRBJ2-7 NA TRBV12-3/TRBV12-4 NA CASSPPGRNSYEQYF TGTGCCAGCAGTCCGCCCGGCAGAAACTCCTACGAGCAGTACTTC
TRBJ2-1 TRBD2 TRBV5-4 NA CASSLRTSGRNEQFF TGTGCCAGCAGCTTGCGGACTAGCGGGAGAAATGAGCAGTTCTTC
TRBJ1-3 NA TRBV29-1 NA CSVNYGGSGNTIYF TGCAGCGTGAACTATGGGGGATCTGGAAACACCATATATTTT
TRBJ2-2 NA TRBV20-1 NA CSARDTDTGELFF TGCAGTGCTAGAGATACCGACACCGGGGAGCTGTTTTTT
TRBJ2-1 TRBD2 TRBV4-1 NA CASSHQRGGAREQFF TGCGCCAGCAGCCATCAGCGGGGGGGGGCCCGGGAGCAGTTCTTC
TRBJ2-2 NA TRBV7-9 once CASSQQVFNTGELFF TGTGCCAGCAGCCAACAGGTCTTCAACACCGGGGAGCTGTTTTTT
TRBJ2-4 NA TRBV10-3 once CAISDKDRFSAKNIQYF TGTGCCATCAGTGATAAGGACAGATTTTCAGCCAAAAACATTCAGTACTTC
TRBJ1-1 NA TRBV28 NA CASSLRRLEAFF TGTGCCAGCAGTTTAAGGAGGCTGGAAGCTTTCTTT
TRBJ2-5 NA TRBV12-2 once CASRLGRDRDLKETQYF TGTGCAAGTCGCTTGGGTAGGGACAGGGATTTAAAGGAGACCCAGTACTTC
TRBJ1-1 TRBD1 TRBV10-3 NA CAIGRGRGRGHTEAFF TGTGCCATCGGCCGGGGCCGGGGGAGGGGGCACACTGAAGCTTTCTTT
TRBJ2-7 TRBD2 TRBV29-1 NA CSVLIPGLPYEQYF TGCAGCGTCTTAATTCCGGGACTACCTTACGAGCAGTACTTC
TRBJ2-2 TRBD1 TRBV24-1 NA CATSDLGTGDTGELFF TGTGCCACCAGTGATCTTGGGACAGGGGACACCGGGGAGCTGTTTTTT
TRBJ1-6 NA TRBV6-1 NA CASSEAGPLGYNSPLHF TGTGCCAGCAGTGAAGCGGGGCCGCTGGGATATAATTCACCCCTCCACTTT
TRBJ2-7 NA TRBV12-5 NA CASGLVAGGEQYF TGTGCTAGTGGTTTGGTCGCCGGGGGAGAGCAGTACTTC
TRBJ2-3 TRBD2 TRBV5-1 NA CASSPRGAGVVDTQYF TGCGCCAGCAGCCCCCGTGGGGCGGGAGTGGTAGATACGCAGTATTTT
TRBJ2-1 TRBD1 TRBV5-6 NA CASSMGSDRGAYNEQFF TGTGCCAGCAGCATGGGGTCGGACAGGGGCGCCTACAATGAGCAGTTCTTC
TRBJ2-2 TRBD2 TRBV2 NA CASRGLAGYTGELFF TGTGCCAGCAGGGGACTAGCGGGGTACACCGGGGAGCTGTTTTTT
TRBJ1-2 TRBD1 TRBV19 NA CASSIADRGSYGYTF TGTGCCAGTAGTATTGCGGACAGGGGAAGCTATGGCTACACCTTC
TRBJ1-2 NA TRBV14 NA CASSQVKGPGGYTF TGTGCCAGCAGCCAAGTGAAAGGGCCGGGAGGCTACACCTTC
TRBJ2-2 TRBD2 TRBV5-1 NA CASSSAAGRAGELFF TGCGCCAGCAGCTCCGCAGCGGGGCGGGCCGGGGAGCTGTTTTTT
TRBJ2-3 TRBD2 TRBV6-2/TRBV6-3 NA CASSYAGGPVDTQYF TGTGCCAGCAGTTACGCGGGAGGGCCAGTAGATACGCAGTATTTT